The 2 T cell receptor beta chains presented below share a single source sample, sequenced in a study of blood T cell dynamics during melanoma immunotherapy. Time point described: pre-treatment baseline. Data came from immunoSEQ multiplex PCR; TCRdb stores just in-frame clones and leaves some out. The profile shows 4,900 or so clones, about 86% of them singletons. The sample was blood, taken from a patient treated with checkpoint blockade. All receptors come from a human donor with melanoma.

This rearrangement joins TRBV18 to TRBJ2-7, with D possibly matching TRBD2 (6 bases). Germline CDR1 is KGHSH and CDR2 is LQKENI. V was cut by 2 bases and J by 0 bases, with 17 bases left in between. The CDR3 totals 17 residues. The CDR3 is CASSPGGGGPSSYEQYF. The DNA for the CDR3 is TGTGCCAGCTCACCAGGTGGTGGAGGGCCTAGCTCCTACGAGCAGTACTTC.

This clone was seen only a few times. The chain recombines TRBV6-4 with TRBJ1-2; D is possibly TRBD1 (5 bases). V gave up 8 bases and J gave up 4 bases, with 14 bases separating them. Germline assignment: CDR1 MRHNA and CDR2 SNTAGT. The CDR3 is 13 amino acids. CDR3 residues: CASGIQGVYGYTF. DNA for the CDR3: TGTGCCAGCGGAATCCAAGGGGTCTATGGCTACACCTTC.